These T cell receptor beta chains were read from a single sample in a study of identical twins. TCRdb itself ran the 5' RACE reads through MiXCR, one entry per CDR3 protein. In the table there are 570,000 or so distinct CDR3 sequences, 7.5% to 10% of which are singletons. These records were also assigned to another study, of yellow fever vaccine responses in identical twins.

The sample taken for sequencing was PBMCs. These receptors all stem from a woman under 30 in good health. The CDR3 runs from the conserved cysteine through the conserved F or W. Each record gives: J gene, V gene, D gene, clone size, CDR3 DNA, CDR3 protein. D genes are given only for firm matches. Clone sizes are given selectively: once, few, many, or a class where the clone is expanded.

TRBJ2-1,TRBV9,TRBD2,once,TGTGCCAGCAGCGTAGATGGTAGCGGGAACTACAATGAGCAGTTCTTC,CASSVDGSGNYNEQFF
TRBJ2-1,TRBV7-2,-,few,TGTGCCAGCAGCTTAATACAGAGCTCCTACAATGAGCAGTTCTTC,CASSLIQSSYNEQFF
TRBJ2-7,TRBV18,TRBD2,few,TGTGCCAGCTCACTGGGACTAGCGGGGGGGCCGGTGATGGACGAGCAGTACTTC,CASSLGLAGGPVMDEQYF
TRBJ2-2,TRBV5-8,-,many,TGTGCCAGCAGCTTAACCCGGGCGGCGAACACCGGGGAGCTGTTTTTT,CASSLTRAANTGELFF
TRBJ2-4,TRBV20-1,TRBD2,few,TGCAGTGCTACCCTGACTAGCGGGATTGGCGGAAACATTCAGTACTTC,CSATLTSGIGGNIQYF
TRBJ2-7,TRBV6-1,TRBD2,few,TGTGCCAGCATGGGACTAGCAACGCCCAGAGGCTACGAGCAGTACTTC,CASMGLATPRGYEQYF
TRBJ1-1,TRBV6-1,-,-,TGTGCCAGCAGTATAAGTAAGGGACCCTTTGAAGCTTTCTTT,CASSISKGPFEAFF
TRBJ2-2,TRBV6-2/TRBV6-3,-,few,TGTGCCAGCATGGGAACCGGGGAGCTGTTTTTT,CASMGTGELFF
TRBJ2-7,TRBV29-1,TRBD1,-,TGCAGCGTTGATGATCCGGGGCAGGGGGCCCTCCAGGGGCAGTACTTC,CSVDDPGQGALQGQYF
TRBJ2-7,TRBV5-1,-,many,TGCGCCAGCACCTCTTTGGGGGGCACCTACGAGCAGTACTTC,CASTSLGGTYEQYF
TRBJ2-2,TRBV28,TRBD2,-,TGTTGTTCCGGGCTAGCGGGGAAATTCAACACCGGGGAGCTGTTTTTT,CCSGLAGKFNTGELFF
TRBJ2-2,TRBV29-1,-,many,TGCAGCGTTGAAGACCCAGGAGGGCAGGAGAACACCGGGGAGCTGTTTTTT,CSVEDPGGQENTGELFF
TRBJ2-7,TRBV6-1,-,-,TGTGCCAGCGGGCAGGGGCAAGGGTACGAGCAGTACTTC,CASGQGQGYEQYF
TRBJ2-3,TRBV25-1,-,few,TGTGCCAGCAGTGAATATGAAGCAACTAATTCAGATACGCAGTATTTT,CASSEYEATNSDTQYF
TRBJ2-2,TRBV19,TRBD1,-,TGTGCCAGTGGGGACAGGGTGAACACCGGGGAGCTGTTTTTT,CASGDRVNTGELFF
TRBJ2-6,TRBV7-2,TRBD1,-,TGTGCCAGCAGCCTCCGACAGGGGCAGGCCAACGTCCTGACTTTC,CASSLRQGQANVLTF
TRBJ2-5,TRBV2,TRBD2,-,TGTGCCAGCACCCCGGGACTACGAGAAGAGACCCAGTACTTC,CASTPGLREETQYF
TRBJ2-1,TRBV4-3,-,many,TGCGCCAGCAGCCAAGAGGGTTGGAATGAGCAGTTCTTC,CASSQEGWNEQFF